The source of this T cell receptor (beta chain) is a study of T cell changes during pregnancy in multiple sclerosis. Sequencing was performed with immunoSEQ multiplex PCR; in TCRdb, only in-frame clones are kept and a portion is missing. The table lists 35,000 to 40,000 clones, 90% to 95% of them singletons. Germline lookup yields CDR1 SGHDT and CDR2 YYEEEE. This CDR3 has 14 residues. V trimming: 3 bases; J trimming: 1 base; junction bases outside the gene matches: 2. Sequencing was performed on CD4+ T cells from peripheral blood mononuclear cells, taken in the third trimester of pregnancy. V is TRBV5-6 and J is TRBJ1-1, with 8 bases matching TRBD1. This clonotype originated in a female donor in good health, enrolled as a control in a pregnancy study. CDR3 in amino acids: CASSWTGRNTEAFF. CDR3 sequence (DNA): TGTGCCAGCAGCTGGACAGGGAGGAACACTGAAGCTTTCTTT. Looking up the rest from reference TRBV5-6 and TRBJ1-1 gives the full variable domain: DAGVTQSPTHLIKTRGQQVTLRCSPKSGHDTVSWYQQALGQGPQFIFQYYEEEERQRGNFPDRFSGHQFPNYSSELNVNALLLGDSALYLCASSWTGRNTEAFFGQGTRLTVV.